The 5 T cell receptor beta chains in this list originate from one sample, sequenced in a study of T cell responses to AZD1222 COVID-19 vaccine. Assay used: immunoSEQ multiplex PCR; TCRdb lists only in-frame clones, some missing. The data hold 150,000 or so clones, with about 90% observed a single time. Sequencing used peripheral blood, obtained 28 days after the second AZD1222 dose. The source is an adult who received the AZD1222 COVID-19 vaccine.

The chain uses TRBV7-9 and TRBJ2-5; 10 nucleotides match TRBD1. The length of the CDR3 is 16 residues. With V trimmed by 5 bases and J by 10 bases, 16 bases remained unmatched. Germline lookup yields CDR1 SEHNR and CDR2 FQNEAQ (reference sequence). This CDR3 reads CASSQTTGQGLTLQYF. In DNA form, the CDR3 reads TGTGCCAGCAGCCAAACAACGGGACAGGGGTTGACCCTCCAGTACTTC. Looking up the rest from reference TRBV7-9 and TRBJ2-5 gives the full variable domain: DTGVSQNPRHKITKRGQNVTFRCDPISEHNRLYWYRQTLGQGPEFLTYFQNEAQLEKSRLLSDRFSAERPKGSFSTLEIQRTEQGDSAMYLCASSQTTGQGLTLQYFGPGTRLLVL.

This clone showed up many times. This chain uses TRBV2 with TRBJ2-3; D might be TRBD2 (5 bases). The germline V gene has CDR1 SNHLY and CDR2 FYNNEI. The CDR3 has 17 residues. The CDR3 region is CANTNHDYFLSSDTQYF. The CDR3 DNA reads as TGTGCGAACACGAACCATGACTATTTCCTTTCCTCAGATACGCAGTATTTT.

The rearrangement uses TRBV7-2 and TRBJ1-4, with 8 bases matching TRBD1. This CDR3 is built from 14 residues. Germline CDR1 SGHTA, CDR2 FQGNSA. The junction had 7 bases not matched to a gene; V was cut back by 3 bases and J by 10 bases. The CDR3 is CASSFTTGGTKLFF. CDR3 DNA sequence: TGTGCCAGCAGCTTCACCACAGGGGGGACAAAACTGTTTTTT.

The gene calls are TRBV28 and TRBJ1-2; D is possibly TRBD1 (5 bases). V lost 2 bases, J lost 2 bases, and 21 bases lay in between. Germline values: CDR1 MDHEN, CDR2 SYDVKM. The CDR3 has 18 residues. CDR3 coding DNA: TGTGCCAGCAGTTTACCCCCTCGATGGGGACGTGTGAACTATGGCTACACCTTC. This translates into CASSLPPRWGRVNYGYTF.

The chain uses TRBV19 and TRBJ1-2; no clear D gene. CDR1 and CDR2 from the germline V gene are LNHDA and SQIVND (reference sequence). V lost 5 bases and J 4 bases, leaving 5 bases between the germline ends. The CDR3 has 11 amino acids. The CDR3 coding sequence is TGTGCCAGTAGTTCAGGCTATGGCTACACCTTC. The encoded protein is CASSSGYGYTF.